The 22 T cell receptor beta chains reported below all come from one sample, sequenced in a study of T-cell memory formation after mild COVID-19. TCRdb re-called the 5' RACE reads with MiXCR, one entry per CDR3 protein. The table has 560,000 or so distinct CDR3 sequences, 15% to 20% seen once. The sequencing sample was made of PBMCs or a T cell subset sorted from them (not recorded which). Receptors originate from an adult woman who had mild COVID-19 (a few samples of this study predate the infection). Cell type and time point are not known.

This clonotype was found many times. J is TRBJ2-3 and V is TRBV7-6; D uncertain. The CDR3 has 13 amino acids. V was trimmed by 2 bases and J by 1 base, leaving 4 bases between them. Germline lookup yields CDR1 SGHVS and CDR2 FNYEAQ. The CDR3 region has the DNA TGTGCCAGCAGCTTACTGCGCACAGATACGCAGTATTTT. Translating it yields CASSLLRTDTQYF.

As to this clonotype: One end of the junction does not line up with germline, which may come from a read error. The J gene is TRBJ2-1, the V gene TRBV20-1; TRBD2 aligns across 11 bases. Germline V gene sequence: CDR1 DFQATT, CDR2 SNEGSKA (reference sequence). The CDR3 runs 13 residues. CDR3 nucleotides: TGCAGTGCTCCGGGCCTAGCGGGAGGCCCCAGGCTCTTC. Protein product: CSAPGLAGGPRLF.

This chain uses TRBV7-2 with TRBJ2-3; 13 positions agree with TRBD2. CDR1 is SGHTA and CDR2 is FQGNSA in the germline V gene. Unmatched junction bases numbered 5, after V lost 5 bases and J lost 6 bases. This CDR3 spans 15 amino acids. CDR3 region: CASSPLAGGRDTQYF. DNA for the CDR3: TGTGCCAGCAGCCCACTAGCGGGAGGGCGGGATACGCAGTATTTT. Full variable domain (missing parts from reference TRBV7-2 and TRBJ2-3): GAGVSQSPSNKVTEKGKDVELRCDPISGHTALYWYRQSLGQGLEFLIYFQGNSAPDKSGLPSDRFSAERTGGSVSTLTIQRTQQEDSAVYLCASSPLAGGRDTQYFGPGTRLTVL.

V and J are TRBV19 and TRBJ1-5; no clear D gene. Germline V lookup: CDR1 LNHDA, CDR2 SQIVND (reference sequence). Trimming cost V 9 bases and J 2 bases, with 8 bases left between them. The CDR3 is made up of 12 amino acids. The CDR3 DNA follows: TGTGCCAGCGCGGCGCGCAATCAGCCCCAGCATTTT. Amino acids: CASAARNQPQHF.

The rearrangement links TRBV5-4 to TRBJ2-6; 10 nucleotides line up with TRBD2. Unmatched junction bases numbered 6, after V lost 9 bases and J lost 0 bases. This CDR3 is 16 amino acids long. Looked up from germline, CDR1 is SGHNT and CDR2 is YYREEE (reference sequence). As DNA, the CDR3 is TGTGCCACCGCACTAGCGGGGAACTCTGGGGCCAACGTCCTGACTTTC. This translates into CATALAGNSGANVLTF.

This clonotype was picked up a small number of times. V gene TRBV12-3 or TRBV12-4 combines with J gene TRBJ2-1, with TRBD2 matching over 11 bases. The CDR3 contains 21 residues. Unmatched junction bases numbered 19, after V lost 6 bases and J lost 0 bases. CDR3 coding DNA: TGTGCCAGCAGCAACTATCCCGGGACTAGCGGAACTCCCAGCTCCTACAATGAGCAGTTCTTC. It specifies CASSNYPGTSGTPSSYNEQFF.

The gene calls are TRBV20-1 and TRBJ2-7; 14 bases align to TRBD2. The CDR3 spans 16 residues. Germline V gene lookup returns CDR1 DFQATT and CDR2 SNEGSKA (reference sequence). V trimming: 6 bases; J trimming: 4 bases; junction bases outside the gene matches: 11. CDR3: CSATGLAGAAGYEQYF. For the CDR3, the DNA is TGCAGTGCGACGGGACTAGCGGGAGCAGCGGGTTACGAGCAGTACTTC.

The chain recombines TRBV24-1 with TRBJ1-5; TRBD1 might be the D (6 bases). V was clipped by 5 bases and J by 6 bases, with 13 bases between them. The CDR3 spans 14 residues. Germline CDR1 KGHDR, CDR2 SFDVKD. The CDR3 bases are TGTGCCACCAGTGGAGATGGGGGCGGTCAGCCCCAGCATTTT. Translating it yields CATSGDGGGQPQHF.

This clonotype showed up many times. CDR3 in DNA: TGTGCCAGCAGCTTCCGGGACAGGGGATACTATGGCTACACCTTC. Translating gives CASSFRDRGYYGYTF. The chain carries TRBV5-4 and TRBJ1-2, with 10 positions matching TRBD1. J was trimmed by 3 bases and V by 2 bases; bases with no gene match: 4. In germline, CDR1 is SGHNT, CDR2 YYREEE (reference sequence). The CDR3 length is 15 residues.

The rearrangement links TRBV30 to TRBJ2-7; possibly TRBD1 for D (7 bases). CDR1 and CDR2 (germline): GTSNPN, SVGIG (reference sequence). CDR3 size: 14 residues. V lost 3 bases and J 2 bases, leaving 14 bases between the germline ends. CDR3 region: CAWRSAGQTYEQYF. As DNA, the CDR3 is TGTGCCTGGAGGTCGGCGGGACAGACCTACGAGCAGTACTTC.

A few counts support this clonotype. The chain is built from TRBV4-3 and TRBJ2-2; no clear D. V lost 6 bases and J 8 bases, leaving 10 bases between the germline ends. Germline V lookup: CDR1 LGHNA, CDR2 YSLEER. CDR3 size: 12 residues. The CDR3 is CASSEKTGELFF. The CDR3 nucleotides are TGCGCCAGCAGTGAGAAGACAGGGGAGCTGTTTTTT.

In its sample, this clonotype was seen a few times. This chain's CDR3 is CASSQDRSTSGYNEQFF. In DNA, the CDR3 is TGCGCCAGCAGCCAAGATCGGTCTACTAGCGGCTACAATGAGCAGTTCTTC. The rearrangement uses TRBV4-3 and TRBJ2-1, with 8 bases that match TRBD2. The CDR3 is 17 residues long. Unmatched junction bases numbered 7, after V lost 0 bases and J lost 3 bases. Germline CDR1 and CDR2: LGHNA and YSLEER.

This clonotype was detected only a few times. The chain couples TRBV4-2 to TRBJ2-1, with D perhaps matching TRBD1 (6 bases). This CDR3 has 13 amino acids. Germline lookup yields CDR1 LGHNA and CDR2 YNFKEQ. The V end was cut by 4 bases, the J end by 4 bases, with 8 bases between. The CDR3 spells CASSRGTYNEQFF. The CDR3 bases are TGTGCCAGCAGCCGTGGGACATACAATGAGCAGTTCTTC.

The chain links TRBV5-1 to TRBJ2-2; 7 bases line up with TRBD1. Germline-derived CDR1 and CDR2 are SGHRS and YFSETQ. J lost 3 bases, V lost 4 bases, and 6 bases had no gene match. This CDR3 spans 15 amino acids. This CDR3 reads CASSNGQAYTGELFF. DNA of the CDR3: TGCGCCAGCAGCAACGGACAGGCGTACACCGGGGAGCTGTTTTTT.

The sample holds a few counts of this clonotype. V and J are TRBV24-1 and TRBJ2-2; D perhaps matches TRBD2 (7 bases). The CDR3 has 16 amino acids. Germline lookup yields CDR1 KGHDR and CDR2 SFDVKD. Between the trimmed V and J ends, which lost 2 bases and 1 base, there was a span of 10 bases. This CDR3 reads CATSDWGGQNTGELFF. CDR3 nucleotide sequence: TGTGCCACCAGTGATTGGGGGGGGCAGAACACCGGGGAGCTGTTTTTT.

The CDR3 loop is CASSLGAAPNTEAFF. The DNA of the CDR3 is TGCGCCAGCAGCTTGGGGGCAGCCCCGAACACTGAAGCTTTCTTT. The chain links TRBV5-1 to TRBJ1-1; D is unresolved. CDR1 and CDR2 (germline): SGHRS, YFSETQ. V was pared by 0 bases and J by 1 base, with 10 bases between. The CDR3 consists of 15 residues.

This clonotype was found a few times. J is TRBJ2-7 and V is TRBV3-1, with D possibly being TRBD1 (6 bases). Per germline, CDR1 LGHDT and CDR2 YNNKEL (reference sequence). The CDR3 has 15 amino acids. Trimming took off 0 bases at V and 4 bases at J, with 13 bases between the two ends. Written as DNA, the CDR3 is TGTGCCAGCAGCCAAGATCACACAGGGTGGTACGAGCAGTACTTC. Its protein is CASSQDHTGWYEQYF.

V usage is TRBV6-5 and J usage is TRBJ2-7; TRBD1 matches at 7 bases. The CDR3 loop spans 15 amino acids. Per germline, CDR1 MNHEY and CDR2 SVGAGI. J gave up 0 bases and V 4 bases, and 6 bases lay outside the gene matches. The DNA of the CDR3 is TGTGCCAGCAGTTCTAGACAGGGAAGCTCCTACGAGCAGTACTTC. Translating gives CASSSRQGSSYEQYF.

This clonotype turned up a few times. The chain combines TRBV15 with TRBJ2-3, with a weak D call TRBD2 (6 bases). Germline CDR1 and CDR2: LNHNV and YYDKDF (reference sequence). CDR3 size: 15 residues. Trimming took 0 bases from V and 6 from J, leaving 13 bases between them. The CDR3 bases are TGTGCCACCAGCAGAGATTTTTTTCGGGGGGATACGCAGTATTTT. This translates into CATSRDFFRGDTQYF.

This clonotype was seen ten or more times. The chain combines TRBV7-9 with TRBJ2-1; no reliable D call. CDR1 is SEHNR, CDR2 FQNEAQ, per germline (reference sequence). Trimming left V 8 bases short and J 1 base short, with 15 bases between. The CDR3 spans 15 residues. The CDR3 is CASASTAPSYNEQFF. The CDR3 DNA sequence: TGTGCCAGCGCCTCCACGGCCCCTTCCTACAATGAGCAGTTCTTC.

As regards this clonotype: One junction end disagrees with the germline gene, perhaps due to a read error. The V and J genes are TRBV7-7 and TRBJ2-5; perhaps TRBD2 as D (6 bases). This CDR3 comprises 14 residues. Germline V gives CDR1 SSHAT, CDR2 FNYEAQ (reference sequence). As DNA, the CDR3 is TGTGCTAGCAGCCCAACTAGCAAGCTGGAGACCCAGTACTTC. Protein: CASSPTSKLETQYF.

This clonotype was counted only a few times. The rearrangement uses TRBV5-4 and TRBJ1-5, with D hard to call. V lost 4 bases to trimming and J lost 3 bases, with 14 bases between them. CDR3 size: 15 residues. The germline V gene has CDR1 SGHNT and CDR2 YYREEE (reference sequence). In DNA, the CDR3 is TGTGCCAGCAGCCGGAGCGGCGGGTTCAATCAGCCCCAGCATTTT. This gives the protein CASSRSGGFNQPQHF.